This entry concerns a single T cell receptor beta chain. This clonotype came up many times. The clone's antigen remains unknown. The sample holds no much larger clone one base away, and base qualities are not on file. This sample's treatment or condition label indicates: allogeneic hematopoietic cell transplantation with graft depleted of TCRalphabeta T cells and CD19 B cells. The transplant recipients were children given TCRalphabeta/CD19-depleted allogeneic hematopoietic cell grafts. The receptor library was made with PCR. The data were produced on an Illumina HiSeq 2500. TCR library preparation used molecular barcoding, with unique molecular identifiers applied to normalize quantification of the TCRbeta repertoire. TCRdb reprocessing: public reads trimmed at Q25 with fastp, clones called with MiXCR, in-frame beta chains kept. CDR3 protein duplicates are merged, each entry listing the most common genes and DNA. This sample lists over 200,000 distinct CDR3 sequences; roughly 11% were detected once. The top ten clones comprise roughly 30% of the sample.

This entry comes from a study of T-cell reconstitution after alpha-beta-depleted transplantation in children (dated by TCRdb to 2016 to 2017). Describing the broader study: T-cell immune reconstitution after TCRalphabeta/CD19-depleted allogeneic hematopoietic cell transplantation in children was quantitatively tracked in the study by means of TCR repertoire profiling. Overall results and qualifications from the work: The high TCRbeta diversity at day 60 in some patients was ascribed to recipient T cells and intrathymic progenitors that had survived conditioning. About two months after transplant, the apparently early recovery of alphabetaT-cell counts reportedly depended on just several hundred clones that had expanded rapidly and came from non-depleted graft cells. Over the following months the frequencies of hyperexpanded clones went down, and after one year T-cell counts and TCRbeta diversity were mostly credited to newly produced T cells.

CDR1 and CDR2 are read off the germline V gene as SGHDT and YYEEEE. There are 15 amino acids in the CDR3, from cysteine to phenylalanine inclusive. Only the CDR3 part of the read is kept: 45 bases, read in frame from the first base. The germline V and J ends show losses of 5 bases and 4 bases respectively, and no gene match explains 6 bases of the junction. The sequence came from a child less than two years old with acute myeloid leukemia, due to receive a stem cell transplant. The chain was built from TRBV5-6 and TRBJ2-3, with 11 central nucleotides matching TRBD1. The sample here was PBMCs, taken before TCRalphabeta/CD19-depleted stem cell transplant. The DNA sequence is as follows: TGTGCCAGCAGACCCGGGACAGGGGGTTCAGATACGCAGTATTTT. It is translated as CASRPGTGGSDTQYF. When the CDR3 is completed using the reference TRBV5-6 and TRBJ2-3 genes on either side, the full variable domain is DAGVTQSPTHLIKTRGQQVTLRCSPKSGHDTVSWYQQALGQGPQFIFQYYEEEERQRGNFPDRFSGHQFPNYSSELNVNALLLGDSALYLCASRPGTGGSDTQYFGPGTRLTVL.